This T cell receptor (beta chain) was sequenced for a study of blood T cell repertoires in COVID-19 (dated by TCRdb to about 2020). For context, the study as a whole: Collaborator samples came from the United States, Italy and Spain and covered acute and convalescent phases of COVID-19. The material from the prospective study consisted of cDNA or gDNA derived from T cells, B-cell-depleted T cells, or PBMCs. Deeply sampled blood TCRbeta repertoires from subjects exposed to, actively infected with, or recovered from COVID-19 were included in the dataset. The repertoires were released in a freely available public database intended as a resource for research on the immune response to SARS-CoV-2. Samples came from the ongoing ImmuneRACE study (first 160 participants) plus 1,254 subjects from 6 global collaborators. The sample metadata nearly always contained a de-identified subject ID, COVID-19 status, age in years and sex. Where HLA class I and class II types were available, the types were taken from metadata supplied by the sample provider, not from assay-based typing.

Points the paper makes about the study in general: The amount of clinical and demographic metadata varied by source and participant and was provided uncurated.

TCRbeta CDR3 regions were amplified from genomic DNA using the immunoSEQ Assay, a bias-controlled multiplex PCR. In the paper's pipeline: Nucleated cell counts per sample were estimated from amplification of reference gene primers within the assay. To quantify the absolute abundance of each unique TCRbeta CDR3 rearrangement, sequence reads were collapsed and filtered. For each sample, productive Simpson clonality was calculated as the square root of Simpson's diversity index over productive rearrangements. The table was pulled from immuneACCESS by TCRdb, which kept in-frame rearrangements only. Such tables lose some clones; where checked, under half of the loss comes from unresolved V genes, and the rest has no known cause. V and J calls and clone size are as listed in that table; D and trimming were resolved from the DNA. The sample has 75,000 to 100,000 clones on record, 80% to 90% of them singletons. Approximately 1.7% of the sample lies in the top ten.

A remark on this clone: Which antigen it targets is not known. No per-base quality is available; no much larger clone lies one base away.

The CDR3 numbers 16 residues from cysteine through phenylalanine. Of the read, only the CDR3 DNA is kept; its 48 bases are in frame from base 1. Collaborating institutions collected whole blood in K2EDTA tubes following their own protocols. For TCRbeta analysis, collaborators shipped samples as frozen whole blood, isolated PBMCs, or DNA extracted from either of those sample types. The rearrangement joined TRBV21-1 to TRBJ1-6; the table's D call, TRBD1, was not checked against the DNA. TRBV21-1 constitutes a pseudogene. This TCR derives from a man of 80 years or more with acute or convalescent COVID-19. The sample consisted of peripheral blood. The CDR3 has the sequence CASSKTEDRVDSPLHF. The DNA sequence reads TGTGCCAGCAGCAAAACAGAAGACAGGGTAGATTCACCCCTCCACTTT.